The 3 T cell receptor beta chains below come from one sample, sequenced in a study of a mutant IDH1 vaccine in newly diagnosed glioma. Specified time point: week 11, during vaccination. The investigators gave 300 ug of mutant IDH1 20-mer peptide in each vaccine dose, together with topical imiquimod. The table came from immunoSEQ multiplex PCR; TCRdb's copy has only in-frame clones and leaves some out. The profile shows some 60,000 clones, roughly four fifths of them singletons. Antigens of these TCRs are unknown. Source: PBMCs, taken from a glioma patient whose treatment included an IDH1 peptide vaccine. The receptors come from a man aged 25-45 years with glioma.

V gene TRBV6-5 combines with J gene TRBJ1-1; D is undetermined. The CDR3 has 14 amino acids. CDR1 is MNHEY, CDR2 SVGAGI, per germline. V lost 7 bases to trimming and J lost 0 bases, with 12 bases between them. The chain's CDR3 is CASNRGSLNTEAFF. In DNA, the CDR3 is TGTGCCAGCAATAGAGGTTCTCTGAACACTGAAGCTTTCTTT.

The chain has TRBV19 and TRBJ1-5; 7 bases match TRBD1. Germline V CDR1 and CDR2: LNHDA, SQIVND (reference sequence). J gave up 11 bases and V 5 bases, and 6 bases lay outside the gene matches. This CDR3 spans 12 amino acids. Here the CDR3 reads CASSFEGATQHF. In DNA, the CDR3 is TGTGCCAGTAGTTTTGAGGGGGCGACCCAGCATTTT.

J is TRBJ2-1 and V is TRBV18; D is uncertain. CDR3 length equals 14 residues. The V end lost 4 bases, the J end lost 4 bases, and 11 bases lay between the germline ends. Per germline, CDR1 KGHSH and CDR2 LQKENI. The CDR3 here is CASSLSGLYNEQFF. DNA of the CDR3: TGTGCCAGCTCACTATCCGGGCTGTACAATGAGCAGTTCTTC. The whole variable domain, filled in from reference TRBV18 and TRBJ2-1, reads NAGVMQNPRHLVRRRGQEARLRCSPMKGHSHVYWYRQLPEEGLKFMVYLQKENIIDESGMPKERFSAEFPKEGPSILRIQQVVRGDSAAYFCASSLSGLYNEQFFGPGTRLTVL.